This T cell receptor beta chain emerged from a study of T-cell memory formation after mild COVID-19. Findings and limits, study-wide: CM and EM subsets held most contracting CD4+ clones; EMRA held CD8+ ones.

A remark on this clonotype: Its cognate antigen is unknown.

V lost 4 bases and J lost 0; bases outside the gene matches: 5. Germline CDR1 reads SGHRS; CDR2 reads YFSETQ. This CDR3 has 17 residues. TCRdb called the 5' RACE reads again in MiXCR, with one record for every CDR3 protein. Of around 300,000 distinct CDR3 sequences listed, more than 13% are singletons. This rearrangement joins TRBV5-1 to TRBJ1-6; 9 positions agree with TRBD1. The TCR comes from a man aged 18 to 35 who had mild COVID-19 (a few samples of this study predate the infection). Cell type and time point are not known. Input material: PBMCs or a T cell subset sorted from them (not recorded which). Written as DNA, the CDR3 is TGCGCCAGCAGCGCGGGACAGGGAGGCTCCTATAATTCACCCCTCCACTTT. It specifies CASSAGQGGSYNSPLHF.